The following is a TCR beta chain sequence with its context. The entry originates in a study of blood T cell repertoires in COVID-19. Study as a whole: Specimens from acute and convalescent COVID-19 originated in the United States, Italy and Spain. The cDNA or gDNA used as material had been derived from T cells, B-cell-depleted T cells, or PBMCs.

Original processing notes: Nucleated cell number was recorded as an estimate derived from reference gene primer amplification. Produced via immunoSEQ multiplex PCR; TCRdb's table is partial and in-frame only. The V and J calls and clone size are taken from that table; D and trimming were inferred from the DNA. The repertoire has fewer than 85,000 clones, roughly 84% of them found once; the top ten carry about 6.9%. Those enrolled in Seattle joined during active infection and were followed longitudinally afterward. The TCR sequence derives from a man younger than 45 with COVID-19, enrolled during active disease. Sequencing input: peripheral blood.

Here the CDR3 DNA reads TGTGCCAGCAGCCTACAACAGGGAAGCACAGATACGCAGTATTTT. Its protein product is CASSLQQGSTDTQYF. The chain employs TRBV11-2 and TRBJ2-3, with TRBD1 as a possible D gene (6 bases). V lost 5 bases and J 0 bases, leaving 12 bases between the germline ends. This CDR3 region has 15 residues. Germline-derived CDR1 and CDR2 are SGHAT and FQNNGV.